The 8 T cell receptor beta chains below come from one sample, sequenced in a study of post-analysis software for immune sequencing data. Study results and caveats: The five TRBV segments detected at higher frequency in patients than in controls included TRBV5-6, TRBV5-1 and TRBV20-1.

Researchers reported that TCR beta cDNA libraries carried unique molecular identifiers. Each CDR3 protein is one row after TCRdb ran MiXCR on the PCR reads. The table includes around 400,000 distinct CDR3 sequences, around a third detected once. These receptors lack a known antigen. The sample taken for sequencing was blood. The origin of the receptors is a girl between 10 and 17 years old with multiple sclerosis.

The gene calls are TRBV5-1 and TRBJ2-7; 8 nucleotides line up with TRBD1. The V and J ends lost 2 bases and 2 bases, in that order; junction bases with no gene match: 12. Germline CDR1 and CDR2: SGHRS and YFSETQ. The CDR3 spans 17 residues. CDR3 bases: TGCGCCAGCAGCTTAAATCCTGCGACAGGGGAAACCTACGAGCAGTACTTC. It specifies CASSLNPATGETYEQYF.

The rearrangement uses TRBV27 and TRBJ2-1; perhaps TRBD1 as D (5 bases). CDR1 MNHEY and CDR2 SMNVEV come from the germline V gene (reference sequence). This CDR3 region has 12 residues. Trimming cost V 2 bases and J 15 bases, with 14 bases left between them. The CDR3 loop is CASSLRAGYLFF. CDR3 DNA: TGTGCCAGCAGTTTAAGGGCAGGGTATCTGTTCTTC.

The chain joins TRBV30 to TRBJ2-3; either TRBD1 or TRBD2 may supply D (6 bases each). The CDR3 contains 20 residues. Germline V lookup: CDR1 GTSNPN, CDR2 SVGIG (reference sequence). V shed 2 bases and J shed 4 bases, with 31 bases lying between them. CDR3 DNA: TGTGCCTGGAGTAAAGGTCGGGGGAACCAGGGGTCGACTCTCGCAGATACGCAGTATTTT. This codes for CAWSKGRGNQGSTLADTQYF.

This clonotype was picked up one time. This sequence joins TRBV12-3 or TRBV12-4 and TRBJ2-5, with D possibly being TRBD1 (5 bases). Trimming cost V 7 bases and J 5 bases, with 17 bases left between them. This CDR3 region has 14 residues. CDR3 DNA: TGTGCCAGCAAAATGGACACCCCCCAGGAGACCCAGTACTTC. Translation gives CASKMDTPQETQYF.

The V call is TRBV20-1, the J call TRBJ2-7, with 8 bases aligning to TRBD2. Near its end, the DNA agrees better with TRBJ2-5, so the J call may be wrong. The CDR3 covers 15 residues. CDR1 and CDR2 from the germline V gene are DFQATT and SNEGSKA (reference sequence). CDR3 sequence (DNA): TGCAGTGCTCTCGTAGCGGGGAGGGGCCGAGAGACCCAGTACTTC. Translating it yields CSALVAGRGRETQYF.

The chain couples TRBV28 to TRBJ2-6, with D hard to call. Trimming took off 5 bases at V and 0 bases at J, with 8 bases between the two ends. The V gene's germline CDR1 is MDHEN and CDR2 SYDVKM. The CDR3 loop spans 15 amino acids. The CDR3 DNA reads TGTGCCAGCAGTCTTTGGGTCTCTGGGGCCAACGTCCTGACTTTC. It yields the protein CASSLWVSGANVLTF.

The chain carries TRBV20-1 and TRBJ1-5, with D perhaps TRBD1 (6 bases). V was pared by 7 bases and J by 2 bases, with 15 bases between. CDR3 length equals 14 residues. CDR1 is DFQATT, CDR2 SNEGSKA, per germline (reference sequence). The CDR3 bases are TGCAGTGTCAGGTGGGGGGCGCGCAATCAGCCCCAGCATTTT. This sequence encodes CSVRWGARNQPQHF.

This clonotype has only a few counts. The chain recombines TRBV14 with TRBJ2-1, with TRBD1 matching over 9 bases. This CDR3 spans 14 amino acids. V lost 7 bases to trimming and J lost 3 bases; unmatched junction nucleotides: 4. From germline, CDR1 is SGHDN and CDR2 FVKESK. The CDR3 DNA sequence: TGTGCCAGCACCCGGGACAGGGTCTACAATGAGCAGTTCTTC. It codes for CASTRDRVYNEQFF.